The next 31 T cell receptor beta chains were all read from a single sample in a study of blood T cell repertoires in COVID-19. Some clones are missing from TCRdb's copy, which holds only in-frame ones; the method was immunoSEQ multiplex PCR. The sample includes some 350,000 clones, around 90% seen only once; the top ten take approximately 7%. Sequencing was performed on peripheral blood. The receptors were gathered from a man between 18 and 29 years old with active or convalescent COVID-19.

The chain uses TRBV7-3 and TRBJ2-1; no reliable D call. This CDR3 has 12 amino acids. The ends were cut back, 5 bases at V and 10 bases at J, with 12 bases in the middle. Germline-derived CDR1 and CDR2 are SGHTA and FQGTGA. The CDR3 region is CASSLLGREQFF. CDR3 bases: TGTGCCAGCAGCCTCTTGGGCAGGGAGCAGTTCTTC.

Only one count was recorded for this clone. This chain joins TRBV5-6 and TRBJ1-4, with D unresolved. Germline V gene lookup returns CDR1 SGHDT and CDR2 YYEEEE. V lost 0 bases to trimming and J lost 10 bases, with 13 bases between them. The CDR3 length is 14 residues. CDR3 in amino acids: CASSLVSPGVKLFF. CDR3 nucleotides: TGTGCCAGCAGCTTGGTGTCCCCAGGCGTAAAACTGTTTTTT.

V is TRBV7-2 and J is TRBJ2-5, with TRBD2 matching 12 bases. The CDR3 contains 16 residues. Trimming at V came to 5 bases and at J to 1 base, leaving 5 bases not matched to a gene. Germline-derived CDR1 and CDR2 are SGHTA and FQGNSA. CDR3 in DNA: TGTGCCAGCAGCCCAGGGACTAGCGGGCGCCAAGAGACCCAGTACTTC. Encoded protein: CASSPGTSGRQETQYF.

The genes are TRBV5-8 and TRBJ2-7, with a tentative D call TRBD1 (6 bases). V was clipped by 0 bases and J by 2 bases, with 12 bases between them. Per germline, CDR1 SGHTS and CDR2 YDEGEE. This CDR3 has 15 residues. CDR3 protein: CASSLGGGSPYEQYF. CDR3 nucleotide sequence: TGTGCCAGCAGCTTGGGAGGGGGATCGCCCTACGAGCAGTACTTC.

The chain carries TRBV6-5 and TRBJ1-5; perhaps TRBD1 as D (5 bases). Germline lookup yields CDR1 MNHEY and CDR2 SVGAGI. The ends were cut back, 2 bases at V and 0 bases at J, with 8 bases in the middle. There are 15 residues in the CDR3. The CDR3 nucleotides read TGTGCCAGCAGTTACACAGGATATAGCAATCAGCCCCAGCATTTT. Its protein is CASSYTGYSNQPQHF.

The genes are TRBV24-1 and TRBJ2-1; TRBD1 aligns across 9 bases. The V segment lost 4 bases and the J segment 6 bases; nucleotides outside the gene matches: 12. The germline V gene encodes CDR1 KGHDR and CDR2 SFDVKD. This CDR3 has 17 residues. In nucleotides, the CDR3 is TGTGCCACCAGTGAGTTCCGGGACAGGGTGTACCGCAATGAGCAGTTCTTC. It is translated as CATSEFRDRVYRNEQFF.

V usage is TRBV4-1 and J usage is TRBJ2-5; 10 bases map to TRBD2. J gave up 2 bases and V 5 bases, and 5 bases lay outside the gene matches. This CDR3 comprises 15 residues. Germline V gene data show CDR1 as MGHRA and CDR2 as YSYEKL. In DNA form, the CDR3 reads TGCGCCAGCAGCACGGGACTAGCGAGTCAAGAGACCCAGTACTTC. Amino acid sequence: CASSTGLASQETQYF.

The genes are TRBV2 and TRBJ1-5, with TRBD1 as a possible D gene (6 bases). CDR1 SNHLY and CDR2 FYNNEI come from the germline V gene. This CDR3 spans 14 amino acids. V shed 6 bases and J shed 2 bases, with 11 bases lying between them. The CDR3 DNA follows: TGTGCCAGCAGACGGCGACAGGGCAATCAGCCCCAGCATTTT. This encodes CASRRRQGNQPQHF.

V and J are TRBV4-1 and TRBJ2-7; 8 bases fit TRBD1. Germline V lookup: CDR1 MGHRA, CDR2 YSYEKL. The CDR3 has 14 amino acids. Trimming took 4 bases from V and 6 from J; bases not matched to a gene: 8. The CDR3 protein is CASSPPGQAFEQYF. The CDR3 DNA sequence: TGCGCCAGCAGCCCCCCGGGACAGGCTTTCGAGCAGTACTTC.

The V call is TRBV27, the J call TRBJ2-5; possible D gene TRBD2, 6 bases. Per the germline V gene, CDR1 is MNHEY and CDR2 is SMNVEV (reference sequence). V was cut by 6 bases and J by 2 bases, with 19 bases left in between. There are 16 residues in the CDR3. Written as DNA, the CDR3 is TGTGCCAGCAGGCCACCTCCTAGCGCCGGTCAAGAGACCCAGTACTTC. Translated: CASRPPPSAGQETQYF.

This chain joins TRBV27 and TRBJ2-2, with D perhaps TRBD1 (5 bases). The CDR3 has 14 residues. V was pared by 3 bases and J by 2 bases, with 7 bases between. Germline CDR1 and CDR2: MNHEY and SMNVEV (reference sequence). This chain's CDR3 is CASSFRTNTGELFF. As DNA, the CDR3 is TGTGCCAGCAGTTTCCGGACAAACACCGGGGAGCTGTTTTTT.

The J gene is TRBJ1-1, the V gene TRBV5-1, with a possible D match to TRBD1 (6 bases). Trimming removed 4 bases at V and 0 bases at J, with 16 bases between. This CDR3 is 16 amino acids long. CDR1 SGHRS and CDR2 YFSETQ come from the germline V gene. The chain's CDR3 is CASSPRQARMNTEAFF. The CDR3 DNA is TGCGCCAGCAGCCCGCGACAGGCGAGAATGAACACTGAAGCTTTCTTT.

This clone was counted a single time. This chain links TRBV7-2 with TRBJ2-1; D unresolved. The CDR3 runs 12 residues. Germline V gene data show CDR1 as SGHTA and CDR2 as FQGNSA. V was cut by 5 bases and J by 8 bases, with 10 bases left in between. CDR3 protein: CASSPRKYEQFF. The CDR3 DNA reads TGTGCCAGCAGCCCTAGAAAGTATGAGCAGTTCTTC. Together with reference TRBV7-2 and TRBJ2-1, the CDR3 gives the full variable domain: GAGVSQSPSNKVTEKGKDVELRCDPISGHTALYWYRQSLGQGLEFLIYFQGNSAPDKSGLPSDRFSAERTGGSVSTLTIQRTQQEDSAVYLCASSPRKYEQFFGPGTRLTVL.

This clone came up once. The rearrangement joins TRBV2 to TRBJ2-1, with TRBD2 matching 10 bases. The trim removed 8 bases at V and 1 base at J, leaving 23 bases unmatched. CDR3 length: 21 amino acids. Germline V gives CDR1 SNHLY, CDR2 FYNNEI. CDR3 DNA sequence: TGTGCCAGCGTCAGTGGTGGTTCGGCTAGCGGGGGTGAGCTTTCCTACAATGAGCAGTTCTTC. Translation gives CASVSGGSASGGELSYNEQFF.

The chain recombines TRBV24-1 with TRBJ1-3, with 9 bases aligning to TRBD1. The CDR3 loop spans 16 amino acids. Germline V gene lookup returns CDR1 KGHDR and CDR2 SFDVKD. V dropped 4 bases and J dropped 1; count of bases not matched to a gene: 4. CDR3 in DNA: TGTGCCACCAGTGACACGGGACAGGGATCTGGAAACACCATATATTTT. It specifies CATSDTGQGSGNTIYF.

The chain is built from TRBV7-6 and TRBJ1-1; D is ambiguous. Germline V gives CDR1 SGHVS, CDR2 FNYEAQ. There are 14 residues in the CDR3. V was trimmed by 4 bases and J by 1 base, leaving 10 bases between them. DNA for the CDR3: TGTGCCAGCAGCTATGACATTAAGAACACTGAAGCTTTCTTT. This encodes CASSYDIKNTEAFF.

The chain links TRBV6-6 to TRBJ2-1; weak D call: TRBD1 (5 bases). With 0 bases removed from V and 3 bases from J, the gap between germline ends came to 6 bases. The germline gives CDR1 MNHNY, CDR2 SVGAGI (reference sequence). This CDR3 has 14 residues. CDR3 sequence: CASSYSRVYNEQFF. The DNA of the CDR3 is TGTGCCAGCAGTTACTCCAGGGTCTACAATGAGCAGTTCTTC.

The chain recombines TRBV27 with TRBJ2-7, with a tentative D call TRBD2 (5 bases). The V and J ends lost 0 bases and 7 bases respectively, with 10 bases between them. This CDR3 is 13 amino acids long. CDR1 and CDR2 (germline): MNHEY, SMNVEV (reference sequence). This CDR3 is CASSLSGIREQYF. In DNA form, the CDR3 reads TGTGCCAGCAGTTTATCCGGGATTAGAGAGCAGTACTTC.

The chain couples TRBV12-3 or TRBV12-4 to TRBJ2-3; TRBD2 is a possible D gene (6 bases). The V end lost 6 bases, the J end lost 4 bases, and 8 bases lay between the germline ends. The CDR3 runs to 12 residues. The DNA for the CDR3 is TGTGCCAGCAGGGGGGGATCAGATACGCAGTATTTT. Translated, it gives CASRGGSDTQYF.

Only one count was recorded for this clone. V usage is TRBV11-3 and J usage is TRBJ2-2, with 12 positions matching TRBD2. Germline V gene sequence: CDR1 SGHNT, CDR2 YENEEA. The V segment lost 5 bases and the J segment 6 bases; nucleotides outside the gene matches: 19. The CDR3 contains 20 residues. The CDR3 loop is CASSPRPGSGLAGSPGELFF. The CDR3 bases are TGTGCCAGCAGCCCCCGGCCAGGATCCGGACTAGCGGGAAGTCCCGGGGAGCTGTTTTTT.

The chain is built from TRBV6-5 and TRBJ2-7; TRBD1 agrees at 7 bases. This CDR3 contains 13 residues. Germline V lookup: CDR1 MNHEY, CDR2 SVGAGI. With 5 bases clipped from V and 4 bases from J, the junction kept 5 bases outside the gene matches. CDR3 sequence reads: CASSRTGQYEQYF. The CDR3 DNA reads TGTGCCAGCAGTCGGACAGGACAATACGAGCAGTACTTC.

CDR3 sequence reads: CATSETGTSGSRYEQYF. Here the CDR3 DNA reads TGTGCCACCAGTGAAACCGGGACTAGCGGGAGTCGCTACGAGCAGTACTTC. The chain couples TRBV24-1 to TRBJ2-7; 14 bases fit TRBD2. From germline, CDR1 is KGHDR and CDR2 SFDVKD. Trimming removed 4 bases from V and 3 bases from J; junction bases left unmatched: 7. CDR3 length: 17 amino acids.

This clone was observed once. The V call is TRBV14, the J call TRBJ2-7; 10 positions match TRBD1. The CDR3 spans 11 residues. CDR1 and CDR2 from the germline V gene are SGHDN and FVKESK. With 5 bases clipped from V and 13 bases from J, the junction kept 5 bases outside the gene matches. CDR3 region: CASSYGTGVYF. DNA for the CDR3: TGTGCCAGCAGCTATGGGACAGGGGTATACTTC.

J is TRBJ1-5 and V is TRBV6-5; D is unclear. Germline V gene lookup returns CDR1 MNHEY and CDR2 SVGAGI. The CDR3 sequence is 14 residues long. V lost 10 bases and J 0 bases, leaving 13 bases between the germline ends. The DNA for the CDR3 is TGTGCCACCGCAAAACTAGATAGCAATCAGCCCCAGCATTTT. This sequence encodes CATAKLDSNQPQHF.

This chain uses TRBV28 with TRBJ1-5, with 11 bases fitting TRBD1. The CDR3 sequence is 18 residues long. With 7 bases clipped from V and 2 bases from J, the junction kept 13 bases outside the gene matches. Per germline, CDR1 MDHEN and CDR2 SYDVKM. The CDR3 loop is CASTPRIGQGAGNQPQHF. As DNA, the CDR3 is TGTGCCAGCACCCCCCGTATCGGACAGGGGGCGGGCAATCAGCCCCAGCATTTT.

The rearrangement links TRBV28 to TRBJ1-5, with D unclear. V was trimmed by 1 base and J by 4 bases, leaving 14 bases between them. Germline CDR1 reads MDHEN; CDR2 reads SYDVKM. This CDR3 region has 16 residues. The CDR3 protein is CASSLFSGEGNQPQHF. CDR3 nucleotide sequence: TGTGCCAGCAGTTTATTCTCGGGTGAGGGAAATCAGCCCCAGCATTTT. Full variable domain (missing parts from reference TRBV28 and TRBJ1-5): DVKVTQSSRYLVKRTGEKVFLECVQDMDHENMFWYRQDPGLGLRLIYFSYDVKMKEKGDIPEGYSVSREKKERFSLILESASTNQTSMYLCASSLFSGEGNQPQHFGDGTRLSIL.

This clone was found once. J is TRBJ2-7 and V is TRBV6-2 or TRBV6-3; the match to TRBD1 covers 7 bases. The germline V gene encodes CDR1 MNHEY and CDR2 SVGEGT. The CDR3 length is 16 residues. Germline trimming cut 0 bases from V and 2 bases from J; bases unmatched to any gene: 7. The CDR3 bases are TGTGCCAGCAGTTACTCGACGGACAGGACCCCCTACGAGCAGTACTTC. It codes for CASSYSTDRTPYEQYF.

CDR3 sequence reads: CASSGRGSPTYEQYF. CDR3 DNA sequence: TGTGCCAGCAGCGGGCGCGGGAGTCCTACCTACGAGCAGTACTTC. The rearrangement joins TRBV9 to TRBJ2-7; 7 bases map to TRBD2. This CDR3 is 15 amino acids long. Germline V gene data show CDR1 as SGDLS and CDR2 as YYNGEE. V shed 3 bases and J 2 bases; nucleotides not matched to a gene: 8.

This clone occurred once. V gene TRBV19 combines with J gene TRBJ1-5; 7 nucleotides line up with TRBD1. V dropped 3 bases and J dropped 7; count of bases not matched to a gene: 12. The CDR3 extends over 16 amino acids. CDR1 LNHDA and CDR2 SQIVND come from the germline V gene (reference sequence). CDR3 in amino acids: CASSIPWTGKMQPQHF. Written as DNA, the CDR3 is TGTGCCAGTAGTATCCCTTGGACAGGAAAAATGCAGCCCCAGCATTTT.

The chain joins TRBV6-6 to TRBJ2-1, with TRBD2 matching 9 bases. Germline CDR1 is MNHNY and CDR2 is SVGAGI (reference sequence). With 2 bases clipped from V and 6 bases from J, the junction kept 5 bases outside the gene matches. The length of the CDR3 is 15 residues. The DNA for the CDR3 is TGTGCCAGCAGTTACGGGCTAGCGGGGAGCAATGAGCAGTTCTTC. This codes for CASSYGLAGSNEQFF.

V gene TRBV6-2 or TRBV6-3 combines with J gene TRBJ2-7; 7 positions agree with TRBD2. Germline V gene sequence: CDR1 MNHEY, CDR2 SVGEGT. V lost 0 bases to trimming and J lost 7 bases; unmatched junction nucleotides: 9. There are 15 residues in the CDR3. Here the CDR3 DNA reads TGTGCCAGCAGTTACTCTTCTAGCGGAATTTGGGAGCAGTACTTC. Its translation: CASSYSSSGIWEQYF.